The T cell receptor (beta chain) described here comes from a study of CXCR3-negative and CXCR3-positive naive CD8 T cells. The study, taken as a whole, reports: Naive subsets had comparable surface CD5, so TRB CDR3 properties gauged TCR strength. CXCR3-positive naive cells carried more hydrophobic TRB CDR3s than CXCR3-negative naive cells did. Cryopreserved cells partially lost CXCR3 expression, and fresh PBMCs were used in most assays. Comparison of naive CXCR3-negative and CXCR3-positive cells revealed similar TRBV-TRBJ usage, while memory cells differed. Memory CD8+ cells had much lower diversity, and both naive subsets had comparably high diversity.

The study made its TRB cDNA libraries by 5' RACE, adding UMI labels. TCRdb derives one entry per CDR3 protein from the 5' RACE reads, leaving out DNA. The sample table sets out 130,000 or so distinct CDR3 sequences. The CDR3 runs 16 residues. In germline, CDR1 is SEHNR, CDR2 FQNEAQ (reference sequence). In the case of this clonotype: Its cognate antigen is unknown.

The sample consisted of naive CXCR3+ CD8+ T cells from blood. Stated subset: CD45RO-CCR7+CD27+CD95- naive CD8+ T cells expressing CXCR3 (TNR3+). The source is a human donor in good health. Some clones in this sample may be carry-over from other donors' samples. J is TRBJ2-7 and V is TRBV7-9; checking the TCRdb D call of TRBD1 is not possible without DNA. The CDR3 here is CASSLAGDRSSYEQYF.